The clone carrying this T cell receptor (beta chain) was seen only a few times. The target antigen is unknown. The data originate from a study of T cells in Graves' hyperthyroidism and ophthalmopathy. The germline V gene has CDR1 MNHEY and CDR2 SMNVEV (reference sequence). The CDR3 contains 17 residues. V was trimmed by 5 bases and J by 4 bases, leaving 21 bases between them. RNA transcripts were the template for amplifying TCR beta CDR3 regions. HTBI primers drove first-round RT-PCR of the TCR CDR3. TCRdb analysed the multiplex PCR reads with MiXCR anew, one entry per CDR3 protein. Of about 480,000 distinct CDR3 sequences in the sample, roughly an eighth were seen once. The study excluded patients with uncontrolled infection, other autoimmune disease, pregnancy or lactation. Study-level points and caveats: Blood samples included most of the expanded thyroid clonotypes exceeding 0.001.

The chain links TRBV27 to TRBJ1-5; TRBD1 might be the D (6 bases). Input material: blood. The clonotype was recovered from a woman younger than 30 with Graves' hyperthyroidism. CDR3 residues: CASSLGRGRGQNQPQHF. CDR3 in DNA: TGTGCCAGCAGTCTCGGACGGGGAAGGGGACAAAATCAGCCCCAGCATTTT.